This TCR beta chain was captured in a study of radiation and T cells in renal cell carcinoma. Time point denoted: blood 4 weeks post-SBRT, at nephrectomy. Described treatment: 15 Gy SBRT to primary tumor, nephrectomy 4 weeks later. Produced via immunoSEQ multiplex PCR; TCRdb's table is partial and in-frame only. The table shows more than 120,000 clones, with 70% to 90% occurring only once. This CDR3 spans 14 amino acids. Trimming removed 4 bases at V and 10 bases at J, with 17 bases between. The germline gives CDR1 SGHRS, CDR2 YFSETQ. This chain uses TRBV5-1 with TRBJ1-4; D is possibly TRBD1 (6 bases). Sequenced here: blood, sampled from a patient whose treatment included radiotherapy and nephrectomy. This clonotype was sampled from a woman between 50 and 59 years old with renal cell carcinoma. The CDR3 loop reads CASSPPGGAGKLFF. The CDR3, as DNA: TGCGCCAGCAGCCCCCCGGGGGGGGCAGGAAAACTGTTTTTT.